This TCR beta chain was documented in a study of cytomegalovirus exposure and HLA in healthy donors. Study-wide points: Reportedly, diagnosis of cytomegalovirus status by the classifier showed high specificity and sensitivity. Common viral pathogens were later found to be apparently linked to several of the most significant clusters.

CDR1 is GTSNPN, CDR2 SVGIG, per germline (reference sequence). The V and J ends lost 4 bases and 8 bases respectively, with 8 bases between them. The CDR3 loop spans 11 amino acids. The PCR used 60 Vbeta and 13 Jbeta primers. Here immunoSEQ multiplex PCR was the method, and the copy in TCRdb shows in-frame clones only, minus some. The sample has around 110,000 clones, just over 65% seen once. As concerns this clone: What it binds is unknown.

The specimen sequenced was PBMCs. J is TRBJ2-2 and V is TRBV30; D remains ambiguous. This sequence originates from a man aged 18 to 29 in good health and CMV-seronegative. The CDR3 loop reads CAWKRVGELFF. The CDR3 DNA follows: TGTGCCTGGAAACGCGTAGGGGAGCTGTTTTTT. Complete variable domain (other parts from reference TRBV30 and TRBJ2-2): SQTIHQWPATLVQPVGSPLSLECTVEGTSNPNLYWYRQAAGRGLQLLFYSVGIGQISSEVPQNLSASRPQDRQFILSSKKLLLSDSGFYLCAWKRVGELFFGEGSRLTVL.